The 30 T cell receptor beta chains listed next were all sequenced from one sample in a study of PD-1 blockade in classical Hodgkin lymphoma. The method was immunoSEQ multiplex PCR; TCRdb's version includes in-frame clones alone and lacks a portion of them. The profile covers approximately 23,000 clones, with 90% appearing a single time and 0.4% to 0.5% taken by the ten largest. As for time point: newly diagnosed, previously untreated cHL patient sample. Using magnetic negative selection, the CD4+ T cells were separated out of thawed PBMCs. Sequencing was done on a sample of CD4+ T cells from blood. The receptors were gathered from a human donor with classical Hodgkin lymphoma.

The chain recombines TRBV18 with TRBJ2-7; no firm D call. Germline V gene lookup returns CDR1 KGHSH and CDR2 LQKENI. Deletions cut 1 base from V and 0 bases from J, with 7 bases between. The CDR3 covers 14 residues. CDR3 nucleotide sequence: TGTGCCAGCTCACCACTGACTTACTCCTACGAGCAGTACTTC. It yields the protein CASSPLTYSYEQYF.

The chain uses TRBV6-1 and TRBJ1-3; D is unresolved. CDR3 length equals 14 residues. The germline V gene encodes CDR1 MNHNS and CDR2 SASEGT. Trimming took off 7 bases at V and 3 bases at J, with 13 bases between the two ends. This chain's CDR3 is CASISMPVGNTIYF. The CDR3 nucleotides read TGTGCCAGCATCTCGATGCCGGTTGGAAACACCATATATTTT.

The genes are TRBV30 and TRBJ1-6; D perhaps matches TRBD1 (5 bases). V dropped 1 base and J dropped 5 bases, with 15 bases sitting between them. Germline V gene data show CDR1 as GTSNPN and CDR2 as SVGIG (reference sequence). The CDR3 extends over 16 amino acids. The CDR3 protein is CAWSAGTLANNSPLHF. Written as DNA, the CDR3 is TGTGCCTGGAGTGCCGGGACTTTAGCAAATAATTCACCCCTCCACTTT.

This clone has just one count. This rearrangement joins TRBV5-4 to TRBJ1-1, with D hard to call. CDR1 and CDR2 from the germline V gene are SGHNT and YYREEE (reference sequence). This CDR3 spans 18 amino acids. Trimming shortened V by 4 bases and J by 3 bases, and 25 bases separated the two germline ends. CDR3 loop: CASSDHPAFVGGDTEAFF. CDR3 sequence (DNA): TGTGCCAGCAGCGACCACCCTGCATTCGTGGGTGGGGACACTGAAGCTTTCTTT. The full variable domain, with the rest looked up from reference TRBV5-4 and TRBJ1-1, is ETGVTQSPTHLIKTRGQQVTLRCSSQSGHNTVSWYQQALGQGPQFIFQYYREEENGRGNFPPRFSGLQFPNYSSELNVNALELDDSALYLCASSDHPAFVGGDTEAFFGQGTRLTVV.

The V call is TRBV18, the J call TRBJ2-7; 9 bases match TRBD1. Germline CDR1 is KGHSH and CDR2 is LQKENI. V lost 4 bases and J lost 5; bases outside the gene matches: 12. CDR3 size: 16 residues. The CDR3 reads CASSLNSMTGGDEQYF. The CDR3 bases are TGTGCCAGCTCACTCAATTCGATGACAGGGGGAGACGAGCAGTACTTC.

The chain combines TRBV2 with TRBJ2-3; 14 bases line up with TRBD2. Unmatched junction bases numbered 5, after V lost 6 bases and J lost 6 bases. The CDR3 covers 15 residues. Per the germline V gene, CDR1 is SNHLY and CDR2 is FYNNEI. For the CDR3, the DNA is TGTGCCAGCAGCTGGACTAGCGGGGGGAGGGATACGCAGTATTTT. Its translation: CASSWTSGGRDTQYF.

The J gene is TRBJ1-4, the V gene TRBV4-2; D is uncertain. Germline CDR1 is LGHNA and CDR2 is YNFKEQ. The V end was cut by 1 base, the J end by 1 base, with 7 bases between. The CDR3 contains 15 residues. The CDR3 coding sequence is TGTGCCAGCAGCCAAGGGGGTCTAACTAATGAAAAACTGTTTTTT. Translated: CASSQGGLTNEKLFF.

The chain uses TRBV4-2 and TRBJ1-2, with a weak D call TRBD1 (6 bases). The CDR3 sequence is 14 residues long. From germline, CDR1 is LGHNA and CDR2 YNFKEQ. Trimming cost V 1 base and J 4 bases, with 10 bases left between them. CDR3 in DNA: TGTGCCAGCAGCCAAGTAACAGGGAGCTATGGCTACACCTTC. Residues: CASSQVTGSYGYTF.

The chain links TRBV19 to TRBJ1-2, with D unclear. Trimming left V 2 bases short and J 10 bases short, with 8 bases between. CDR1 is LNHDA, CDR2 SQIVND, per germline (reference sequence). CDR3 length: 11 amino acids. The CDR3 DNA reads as TGTGCCAGTAGTATATATGAGGACTACACCTTC. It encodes CASSIYEDYTF.

The CDR3 region has the DNA TGTGCCAGCAGGGCTAGCGGGGTAGGAGAGCAGTACTTC. Protein sequence: CASRASGVGEQYF. The genes are TRBV2 and TRBJ2-7; 9 bases are a match to TRBD2. J was trimmed by 7 bases and V by 6 bases; bases with no gene match: 7. The germline gives CDR1 SNHLY, CDR2 FYNNEI. This CDR3 has 13 residues.

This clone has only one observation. Here the CDR3 reads CASSAPGRGGYTF. The DNA of the CDR3 is TGTGCCAGCAGTGCTCCAGGGAGGGGGGGCTACACCTTC. V gene TRBV6-6 combines with J gene TRBJ1-2, with D maybe TRBD1 (6 bases). Trimming removed 5 bases at V and 8 bases at J, with 15 bases between. The CDR3 runs to 13 residues. CDR1 and CDR2 from the germline V gene are MNHNY and SVGAGI (reference sequence).

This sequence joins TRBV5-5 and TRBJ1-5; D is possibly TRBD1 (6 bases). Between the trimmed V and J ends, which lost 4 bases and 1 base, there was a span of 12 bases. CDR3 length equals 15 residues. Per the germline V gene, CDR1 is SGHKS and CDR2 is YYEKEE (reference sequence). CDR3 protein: CASSLTGTSNQPQHF. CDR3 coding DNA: TGTGCCAGCAGCCTTACCGGGACAAGCAATCAGCCCCAGCATTTT.

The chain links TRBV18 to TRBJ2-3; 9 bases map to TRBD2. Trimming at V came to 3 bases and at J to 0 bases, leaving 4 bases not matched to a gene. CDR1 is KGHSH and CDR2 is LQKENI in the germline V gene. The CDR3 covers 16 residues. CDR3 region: CASSPLAGTSTDTQYF. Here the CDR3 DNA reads TGTGCCAGCTCACCTCTAGCGGGGACCAGCACAGATACGCAGTATTTT.

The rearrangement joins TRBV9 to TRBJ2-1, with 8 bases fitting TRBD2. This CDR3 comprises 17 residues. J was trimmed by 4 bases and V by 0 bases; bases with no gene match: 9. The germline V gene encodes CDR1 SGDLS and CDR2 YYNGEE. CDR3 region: CASSVGSSAGVYNEQFF. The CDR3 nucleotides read TGTGCCAGCAGCGTAGGTTCGTCAGCGGGAGTGTACAATGAGCAGTTCTTC.

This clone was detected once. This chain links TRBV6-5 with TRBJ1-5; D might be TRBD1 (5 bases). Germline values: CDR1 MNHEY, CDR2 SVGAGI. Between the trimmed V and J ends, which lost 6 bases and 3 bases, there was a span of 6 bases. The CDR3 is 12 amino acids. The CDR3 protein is CASSRANQPQHF. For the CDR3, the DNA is TGTGCCAGCAGCAGGGCCAATCAGCCCCAGCATTTT.

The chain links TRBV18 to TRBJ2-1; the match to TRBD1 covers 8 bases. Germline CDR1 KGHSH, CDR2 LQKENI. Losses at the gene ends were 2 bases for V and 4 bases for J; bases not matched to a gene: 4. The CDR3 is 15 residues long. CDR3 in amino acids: CASSPETGAYNEQFF. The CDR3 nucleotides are TGTGCCAGCTCACCAGAGACAGGGGCTTACAATGAGCAGTTCTTC.

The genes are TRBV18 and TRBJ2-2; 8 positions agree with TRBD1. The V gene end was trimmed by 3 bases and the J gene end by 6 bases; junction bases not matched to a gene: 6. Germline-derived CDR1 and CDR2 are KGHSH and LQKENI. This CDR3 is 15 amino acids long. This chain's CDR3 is CASSPWTGSAGELFF. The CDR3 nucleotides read TGTGCCAGCTCACCTTGGACAGGGTCGGCCGGGGAGCTGTTTTTT.

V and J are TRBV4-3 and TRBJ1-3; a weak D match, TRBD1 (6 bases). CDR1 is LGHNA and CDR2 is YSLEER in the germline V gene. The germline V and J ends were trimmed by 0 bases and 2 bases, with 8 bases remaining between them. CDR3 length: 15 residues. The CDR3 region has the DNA TGCGCCAGCAGCCAAGACCAGGGGACTGGAAACACCATATATTTT. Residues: CASSQDQGTGNTIYF.

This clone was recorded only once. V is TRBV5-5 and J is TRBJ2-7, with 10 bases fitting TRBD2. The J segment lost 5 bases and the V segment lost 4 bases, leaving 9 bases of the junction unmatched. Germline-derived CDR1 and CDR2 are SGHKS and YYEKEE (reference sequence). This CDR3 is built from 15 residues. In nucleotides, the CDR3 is TGTGCCAGCAGCGGGGCTAGCGGGAGTCGGCACGAGCAGTACTTC. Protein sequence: CASSGASGSRHEQYF.

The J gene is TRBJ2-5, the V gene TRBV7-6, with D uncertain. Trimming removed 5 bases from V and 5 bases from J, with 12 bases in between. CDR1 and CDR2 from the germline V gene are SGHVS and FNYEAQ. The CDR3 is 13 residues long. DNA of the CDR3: TGTGCCAGCAGCGTGCCGGCCGGGGAGACCCAGTACTTC. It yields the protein CASSVPAGETQYF.

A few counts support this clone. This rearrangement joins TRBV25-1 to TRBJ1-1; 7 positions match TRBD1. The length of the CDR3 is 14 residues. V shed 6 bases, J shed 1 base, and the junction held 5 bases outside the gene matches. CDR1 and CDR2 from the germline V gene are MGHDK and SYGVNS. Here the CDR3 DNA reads TGTGCCAGCAGACGACAGGGAACGAACACTGAAGCTTTCTTT. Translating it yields CASRRQGTNTEAFF.

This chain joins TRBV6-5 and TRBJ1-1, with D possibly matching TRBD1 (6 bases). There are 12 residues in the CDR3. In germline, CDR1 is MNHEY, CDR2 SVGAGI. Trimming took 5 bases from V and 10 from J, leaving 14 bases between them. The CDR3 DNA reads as TGTGCCAGCAGTCCTCAGGGGCGAGGAGCTTTCTTT. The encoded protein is CASSPQGRGAFF.

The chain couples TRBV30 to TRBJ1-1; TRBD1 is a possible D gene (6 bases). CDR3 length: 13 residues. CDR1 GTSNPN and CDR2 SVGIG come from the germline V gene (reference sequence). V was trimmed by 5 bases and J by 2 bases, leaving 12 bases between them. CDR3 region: CAWARDINTEAFF. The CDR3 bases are TGTGCCTGGGCCCGGGACATAAACACTGAAGCTTTCTTT.

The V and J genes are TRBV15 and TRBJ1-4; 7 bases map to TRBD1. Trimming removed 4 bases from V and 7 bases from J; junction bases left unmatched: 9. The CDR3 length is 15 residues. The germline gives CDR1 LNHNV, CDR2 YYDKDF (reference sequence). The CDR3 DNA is TGTGCCACCAGCACCCGACAGGGAGTTGTTGAAAAACTGTTTTTT. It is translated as CATSTRQGVVEKLFF.

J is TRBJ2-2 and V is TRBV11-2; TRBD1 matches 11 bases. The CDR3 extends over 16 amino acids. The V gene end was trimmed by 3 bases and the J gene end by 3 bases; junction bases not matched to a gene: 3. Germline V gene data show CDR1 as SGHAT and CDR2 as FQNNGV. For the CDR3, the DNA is TGTGCCAGCAGCTTGACGGACAGGGGGCACACCGGGGAGCTGTTTTTT. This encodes CASSLTDRGHTGELFF.

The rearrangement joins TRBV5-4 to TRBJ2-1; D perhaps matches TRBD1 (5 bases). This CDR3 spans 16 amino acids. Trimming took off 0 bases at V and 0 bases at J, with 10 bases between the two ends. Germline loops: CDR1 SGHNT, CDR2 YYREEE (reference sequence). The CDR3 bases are TGTGCCAGCAGCTTGGGCAGGGCAAGCTCCTACAATGAGCAGTTCTTC. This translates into CASSLGRASSYNEQFF.

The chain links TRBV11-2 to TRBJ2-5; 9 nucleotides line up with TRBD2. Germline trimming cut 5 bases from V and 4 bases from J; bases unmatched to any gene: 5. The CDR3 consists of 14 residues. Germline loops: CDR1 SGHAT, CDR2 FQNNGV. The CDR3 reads CASSTAGGRETQYF. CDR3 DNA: TGTGCCAGCAGCACGGCGGGAGGGCGAGAGACCCAGTACTTC.

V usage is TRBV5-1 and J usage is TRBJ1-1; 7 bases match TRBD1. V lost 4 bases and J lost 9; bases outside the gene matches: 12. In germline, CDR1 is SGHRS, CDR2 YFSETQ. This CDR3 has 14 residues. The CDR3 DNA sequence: TGCGCCAGCAGCACTCTTCCGGGACAGCTCAAAGCTTTCTTT. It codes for CASSTLPGQLKAFF.

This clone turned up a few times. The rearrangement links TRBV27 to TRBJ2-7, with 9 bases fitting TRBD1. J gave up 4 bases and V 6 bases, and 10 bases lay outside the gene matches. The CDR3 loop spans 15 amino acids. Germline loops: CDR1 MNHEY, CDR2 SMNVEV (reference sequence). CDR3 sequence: CASRLGQGIWYEQYF. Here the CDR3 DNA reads TGTGCCAGCAGATTAGGACAGGGGATTTGGTACGAGCAGTACTTC.

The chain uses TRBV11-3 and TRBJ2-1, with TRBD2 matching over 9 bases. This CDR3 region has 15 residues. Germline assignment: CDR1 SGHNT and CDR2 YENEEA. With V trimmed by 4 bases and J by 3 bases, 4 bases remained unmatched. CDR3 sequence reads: CASSWDSGSYNEQFF. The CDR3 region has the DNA TGTGCCAGCAGCTGGGATAGCGGGAGCTACAATGAGCAGTTCTTC.